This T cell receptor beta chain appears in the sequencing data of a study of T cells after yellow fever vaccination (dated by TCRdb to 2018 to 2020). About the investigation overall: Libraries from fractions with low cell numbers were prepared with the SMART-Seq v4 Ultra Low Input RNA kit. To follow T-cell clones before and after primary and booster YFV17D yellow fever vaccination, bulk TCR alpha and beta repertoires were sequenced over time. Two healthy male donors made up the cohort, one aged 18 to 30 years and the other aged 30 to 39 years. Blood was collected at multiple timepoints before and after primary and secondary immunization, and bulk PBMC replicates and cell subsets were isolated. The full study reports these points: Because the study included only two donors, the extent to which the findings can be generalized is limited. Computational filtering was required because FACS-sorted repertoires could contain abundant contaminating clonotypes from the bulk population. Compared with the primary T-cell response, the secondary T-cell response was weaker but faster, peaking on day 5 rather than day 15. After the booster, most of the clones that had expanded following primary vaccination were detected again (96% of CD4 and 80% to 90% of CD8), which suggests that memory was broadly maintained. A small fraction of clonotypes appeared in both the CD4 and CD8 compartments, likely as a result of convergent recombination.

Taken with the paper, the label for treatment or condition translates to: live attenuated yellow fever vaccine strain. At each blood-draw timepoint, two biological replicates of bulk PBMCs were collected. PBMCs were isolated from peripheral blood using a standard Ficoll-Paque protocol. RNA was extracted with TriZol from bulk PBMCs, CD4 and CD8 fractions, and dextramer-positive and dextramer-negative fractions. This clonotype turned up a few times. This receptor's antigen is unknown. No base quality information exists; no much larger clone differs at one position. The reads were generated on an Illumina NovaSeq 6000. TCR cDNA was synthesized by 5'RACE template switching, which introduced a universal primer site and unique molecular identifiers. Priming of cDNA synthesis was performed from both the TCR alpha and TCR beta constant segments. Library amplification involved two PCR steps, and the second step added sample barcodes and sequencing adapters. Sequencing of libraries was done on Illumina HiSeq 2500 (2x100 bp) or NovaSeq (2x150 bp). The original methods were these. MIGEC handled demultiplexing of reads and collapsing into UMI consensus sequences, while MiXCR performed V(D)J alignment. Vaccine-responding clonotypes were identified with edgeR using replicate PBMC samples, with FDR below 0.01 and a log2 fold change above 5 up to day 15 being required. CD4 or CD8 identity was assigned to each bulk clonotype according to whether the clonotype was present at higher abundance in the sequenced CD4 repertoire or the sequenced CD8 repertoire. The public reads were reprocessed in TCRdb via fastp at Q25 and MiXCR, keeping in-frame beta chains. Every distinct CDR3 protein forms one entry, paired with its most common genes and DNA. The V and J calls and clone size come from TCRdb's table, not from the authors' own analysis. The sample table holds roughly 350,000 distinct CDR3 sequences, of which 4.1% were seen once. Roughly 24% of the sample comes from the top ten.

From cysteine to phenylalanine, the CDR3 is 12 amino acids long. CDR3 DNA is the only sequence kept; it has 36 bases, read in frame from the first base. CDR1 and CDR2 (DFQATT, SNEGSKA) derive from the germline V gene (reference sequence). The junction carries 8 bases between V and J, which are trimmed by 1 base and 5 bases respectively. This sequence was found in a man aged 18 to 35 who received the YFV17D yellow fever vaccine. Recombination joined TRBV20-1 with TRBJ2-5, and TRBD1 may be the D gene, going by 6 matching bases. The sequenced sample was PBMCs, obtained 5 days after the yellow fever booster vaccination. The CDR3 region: CSARVQGETQYF. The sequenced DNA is TGCAGTGCTAGAGTGCAGGGGGAGACCCAGTACTTC.